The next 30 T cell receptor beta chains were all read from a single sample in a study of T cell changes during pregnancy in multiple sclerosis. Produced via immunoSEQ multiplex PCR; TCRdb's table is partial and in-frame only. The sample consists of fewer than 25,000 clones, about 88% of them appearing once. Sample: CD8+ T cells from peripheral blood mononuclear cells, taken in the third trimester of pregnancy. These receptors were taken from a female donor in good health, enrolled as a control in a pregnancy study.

For the CDR3, the DNA is TGTGCCAGCGGAATCGGGACAGGGGTTGACAATGAGCAGTTCTTC. Protein: CASGIGTGVDNEQFF. The V call is TRBV14, the J call TRBJ2-1; 10 positions match TRBD1. V lost 8 bases to trimming and J lost 5 bases; unmatched junction nucleotides: 9. The CDR3 is 15 amino acids. Germline CDR1 is SGHDN and CDR2 is FVKESK.

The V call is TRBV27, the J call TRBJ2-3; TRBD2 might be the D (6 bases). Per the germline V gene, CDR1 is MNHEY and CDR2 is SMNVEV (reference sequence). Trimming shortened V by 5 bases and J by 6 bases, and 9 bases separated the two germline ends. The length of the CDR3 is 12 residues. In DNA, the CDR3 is TGTGCCAGCAGTCTGGGGGGTGATACGCAGTATTTT. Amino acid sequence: CASSLGGDTQYF.

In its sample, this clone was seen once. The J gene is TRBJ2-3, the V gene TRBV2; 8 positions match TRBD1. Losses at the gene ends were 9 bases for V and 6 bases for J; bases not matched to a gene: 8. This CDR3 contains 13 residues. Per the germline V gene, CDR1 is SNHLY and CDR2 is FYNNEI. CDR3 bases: TGTGCCAGGCGACAGGGGATGGCTGATACGCAGTATTTT. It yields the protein CARRQGMADTQYF.

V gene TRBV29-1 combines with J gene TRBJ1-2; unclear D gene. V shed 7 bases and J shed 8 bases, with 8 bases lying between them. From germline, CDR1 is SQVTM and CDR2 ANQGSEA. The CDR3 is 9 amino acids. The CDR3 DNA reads TGCAGCGAAGAGCAAGGCTACACCTTC. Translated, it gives CSEEQGYTF.

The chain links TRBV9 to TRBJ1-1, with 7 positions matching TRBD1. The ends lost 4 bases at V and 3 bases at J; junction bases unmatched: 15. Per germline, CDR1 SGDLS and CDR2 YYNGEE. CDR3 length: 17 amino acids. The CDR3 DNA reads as TGTGCCAGCAGCCGTGCGGGACAGACTTCTGTAGACACTGAAGCTTTCTTT. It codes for CASSRAGQTSVDTEAFF.

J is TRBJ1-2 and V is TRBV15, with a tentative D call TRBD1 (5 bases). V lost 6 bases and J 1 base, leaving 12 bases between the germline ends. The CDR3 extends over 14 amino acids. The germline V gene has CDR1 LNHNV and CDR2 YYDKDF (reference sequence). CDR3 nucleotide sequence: TGTGCCACCAGAGGGGAGGGATATAACTATGGCTACACCTTC. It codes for CATRGEGYNYGYTF. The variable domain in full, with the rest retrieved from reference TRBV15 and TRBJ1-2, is DAMVIQNPRYQVTQFGKPVTLSCSQTLNHNVMYWYQQKSSQAPKLLFHYYDKDFNNEADTPDNFQSRRPNTSFCFLDIRSPGLGDTAMYLCATRGEGYNYGYTFGSGTRLTVV.

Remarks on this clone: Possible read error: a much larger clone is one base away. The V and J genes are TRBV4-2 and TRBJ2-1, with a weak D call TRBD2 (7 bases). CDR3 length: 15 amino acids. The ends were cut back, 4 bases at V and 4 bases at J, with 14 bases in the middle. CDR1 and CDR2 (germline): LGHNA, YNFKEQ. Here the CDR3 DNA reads TGTGCCAGCAGCCGAGAGAAGGGGGGGTACAATGAGCAGTTCTTC. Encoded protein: CASSREKGGYNEQFF.

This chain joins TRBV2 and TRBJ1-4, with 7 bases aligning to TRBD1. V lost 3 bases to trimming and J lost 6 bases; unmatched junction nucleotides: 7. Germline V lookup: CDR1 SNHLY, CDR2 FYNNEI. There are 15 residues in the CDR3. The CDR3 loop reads CASSDVRQGDEKLFF. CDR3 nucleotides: TGTGCCAGCAGTGACGTTCGACAGGGAGATGAAAAACTGTTTTTT. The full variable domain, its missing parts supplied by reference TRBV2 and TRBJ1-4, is EPEVTQTPSHQVTQMGQEVILRCVPISNHLYFYWYRQILGQKVEFLVSFYNNEISEKSEIFDDQFSVERPDGSNFTLKIRSTKLEDSAMYFCASSDVRQGDEKLFFGSGTQLSVL.

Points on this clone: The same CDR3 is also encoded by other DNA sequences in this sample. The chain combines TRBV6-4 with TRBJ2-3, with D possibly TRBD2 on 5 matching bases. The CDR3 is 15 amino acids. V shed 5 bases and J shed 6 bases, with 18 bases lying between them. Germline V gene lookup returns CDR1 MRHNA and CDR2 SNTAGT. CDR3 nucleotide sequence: TGTGCCAGCAGTATGGGAGTGAGGGCCACGGATACGCAGTATTTT. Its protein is CASSMGVRATDTQYF.

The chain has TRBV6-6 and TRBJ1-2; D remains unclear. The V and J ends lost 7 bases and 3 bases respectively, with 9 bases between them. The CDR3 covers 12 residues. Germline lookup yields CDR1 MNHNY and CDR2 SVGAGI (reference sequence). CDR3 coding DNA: TGTGCCAGCACTCTGGAGCACTATGGCTACACCTTC. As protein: CASTLEHYGYTF.

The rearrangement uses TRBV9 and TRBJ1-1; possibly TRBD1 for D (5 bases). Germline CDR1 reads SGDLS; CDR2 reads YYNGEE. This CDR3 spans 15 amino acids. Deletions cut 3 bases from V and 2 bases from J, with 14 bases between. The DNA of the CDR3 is TGTGCCAGCAGCGGGTATCAGGGATCAAACACTGAAGCTTTCTTT. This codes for CASSGYQGSNTEAFF.

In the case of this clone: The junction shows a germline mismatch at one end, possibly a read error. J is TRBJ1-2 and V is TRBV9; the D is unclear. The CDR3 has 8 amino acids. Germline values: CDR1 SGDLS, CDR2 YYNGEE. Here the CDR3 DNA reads TGTGCCAGCAAGCCCTACCGCTTC. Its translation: CASKPYRF. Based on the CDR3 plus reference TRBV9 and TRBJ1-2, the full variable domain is DSGVTQTPKHLITATGQRVTLRCSPRSGDLSVYWYQQSLDQGLQFLIQYYNGEERAKGNILERFSAQQFPDLHSELNLSSLELGDSALYFCASKPYRFGSGTRLTVV.

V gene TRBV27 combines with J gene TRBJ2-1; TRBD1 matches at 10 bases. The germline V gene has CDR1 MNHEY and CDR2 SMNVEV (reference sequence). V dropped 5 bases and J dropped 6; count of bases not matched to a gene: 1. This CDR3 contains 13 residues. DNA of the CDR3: TGTGCCAGCAGTAGGACAGGGGGCAATGAGCAGTTCTTC. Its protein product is CASSRTGGNEQFF.

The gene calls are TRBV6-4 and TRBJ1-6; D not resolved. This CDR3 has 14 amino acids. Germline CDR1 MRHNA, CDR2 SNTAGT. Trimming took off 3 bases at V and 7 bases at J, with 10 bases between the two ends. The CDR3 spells CASSEEVTNSPLHF. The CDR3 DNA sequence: TGTGCCAGCAGTGAAGAGGTTACGAATTCACCCCTCCACTTT.

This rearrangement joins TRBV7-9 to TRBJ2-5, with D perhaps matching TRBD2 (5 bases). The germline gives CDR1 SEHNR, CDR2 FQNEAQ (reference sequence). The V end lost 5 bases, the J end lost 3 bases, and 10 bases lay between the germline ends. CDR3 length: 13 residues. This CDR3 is CASSPDGEETQYF. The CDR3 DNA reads TGTGCCAGCAGCCCGGACGGGGAAGAGACCCAGTACTTC.

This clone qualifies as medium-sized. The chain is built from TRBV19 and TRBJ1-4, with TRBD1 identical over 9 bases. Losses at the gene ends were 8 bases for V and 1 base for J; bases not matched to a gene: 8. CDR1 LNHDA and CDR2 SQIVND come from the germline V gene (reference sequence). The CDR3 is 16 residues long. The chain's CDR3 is CASSPGQGGTNEKLFF. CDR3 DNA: TGTGCCAGTTCGCCGGGACAGGGTGGAACTAATGAAAAACTGTTTTTT.

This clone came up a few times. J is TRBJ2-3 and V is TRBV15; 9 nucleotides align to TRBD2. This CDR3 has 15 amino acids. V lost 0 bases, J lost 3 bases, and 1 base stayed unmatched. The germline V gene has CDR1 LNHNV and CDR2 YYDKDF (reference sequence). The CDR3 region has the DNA TGTGCCACCAGCAGAGACGCGGGAGGGACAGATACGCAGTATTTT. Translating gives CATSRDAGGTDTQYF.

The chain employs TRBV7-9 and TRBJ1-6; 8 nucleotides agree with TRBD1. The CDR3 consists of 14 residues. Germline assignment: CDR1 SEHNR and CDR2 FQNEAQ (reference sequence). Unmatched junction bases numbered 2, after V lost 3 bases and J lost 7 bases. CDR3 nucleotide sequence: TGTGCCAGCAGCTTCGGACAGGGAAATTCACCCCTCCACTTT. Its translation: CASSFGQGNSPLHF.

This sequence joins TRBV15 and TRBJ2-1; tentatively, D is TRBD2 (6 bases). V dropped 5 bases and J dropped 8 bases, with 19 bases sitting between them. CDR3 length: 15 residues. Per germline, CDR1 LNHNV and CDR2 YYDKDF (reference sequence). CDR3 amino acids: CATSAKLDGGDEQFF. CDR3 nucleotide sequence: TGTGCCACCAGCGCTAAATTGGACGGCGGGGATGAGCAGTTCTTC.

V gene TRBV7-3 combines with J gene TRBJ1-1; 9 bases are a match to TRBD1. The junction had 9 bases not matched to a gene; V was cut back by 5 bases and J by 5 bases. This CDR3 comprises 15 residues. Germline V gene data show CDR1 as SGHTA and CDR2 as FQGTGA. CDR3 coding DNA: TGTGCCAGCAGCGCCGGGACAGGGTCGCGGACTGAAGCTTTCTTT. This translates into CASSAGTGSRTEAFF.

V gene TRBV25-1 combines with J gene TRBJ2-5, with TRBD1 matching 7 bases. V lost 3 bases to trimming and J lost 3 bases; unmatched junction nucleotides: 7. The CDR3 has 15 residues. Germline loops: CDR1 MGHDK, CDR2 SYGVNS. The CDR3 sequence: CASSETGTAKETQYF. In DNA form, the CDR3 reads TGTGCCAGCAGTGAGACCGGGACAGCTAAAGAGACCCAGTACTTC.

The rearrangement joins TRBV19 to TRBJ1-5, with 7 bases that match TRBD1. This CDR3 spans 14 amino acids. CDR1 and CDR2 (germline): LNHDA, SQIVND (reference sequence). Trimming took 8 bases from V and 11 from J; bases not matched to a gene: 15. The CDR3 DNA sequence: TGTGCCAGTGGGGGGCCGACAGGGTTATCAGCCCAGCATTTT. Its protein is CASGGPTGLSAQHF.

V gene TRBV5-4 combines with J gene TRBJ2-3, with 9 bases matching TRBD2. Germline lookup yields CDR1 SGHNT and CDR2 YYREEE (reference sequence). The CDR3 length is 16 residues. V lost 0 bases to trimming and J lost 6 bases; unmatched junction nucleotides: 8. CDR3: CASSLAASGVHDTQYF. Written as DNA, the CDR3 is TGTGCCAGCAGCTTGGCCGCTAGCGGGGTTCACGATACGCAGTATTTT. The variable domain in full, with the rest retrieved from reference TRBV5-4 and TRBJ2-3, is ETGVTQSPTHLIKTRGQQVTLRCSSQSGHNTVSWYQQALGQGPQFIFQYYREEENGRGNFPPRFSGLQFPNYSSELNVNALELDDSALYLCASSLAASGVHDTQYFGPGTRLTVL.

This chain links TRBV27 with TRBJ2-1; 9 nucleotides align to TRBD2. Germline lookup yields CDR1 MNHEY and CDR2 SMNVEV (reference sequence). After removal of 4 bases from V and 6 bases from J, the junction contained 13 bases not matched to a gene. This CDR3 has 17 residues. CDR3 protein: CASSSISPASGANEQFF. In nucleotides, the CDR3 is TGTGCCAGCAGTTCCATTTCCCCCGCTAGCGGGGCCAATGAGCAGTTCTTC.

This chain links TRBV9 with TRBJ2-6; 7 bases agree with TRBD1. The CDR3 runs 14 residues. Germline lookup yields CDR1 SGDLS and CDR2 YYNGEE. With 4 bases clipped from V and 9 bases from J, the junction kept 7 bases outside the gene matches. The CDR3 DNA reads TGTGCCAGCAGCCCCCAGACAGGGTACAACGTCCTGACTTTC. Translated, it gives CASSPQTGYNVLTF.

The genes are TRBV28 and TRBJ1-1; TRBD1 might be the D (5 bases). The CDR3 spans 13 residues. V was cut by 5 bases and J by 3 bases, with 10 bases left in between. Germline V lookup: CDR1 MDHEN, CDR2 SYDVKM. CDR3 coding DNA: TGTGCCAGCAGTCCCAGGGTATACACTGAAGCTTTCTTT. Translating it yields CASSPRVYTEAFF.

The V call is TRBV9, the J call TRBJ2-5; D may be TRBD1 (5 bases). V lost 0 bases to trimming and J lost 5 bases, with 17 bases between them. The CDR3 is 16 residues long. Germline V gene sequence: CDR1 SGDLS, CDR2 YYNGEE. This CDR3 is CASSVGGLGAGETQYF. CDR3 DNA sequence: TGTGCCAGCAGCGTAGGGGGTTTAGGGGCTGGGGAGACCCAGTACTTC.

The CDR3 spells CASSQAGGRNTQYF. In DNA, the CDR3 is TGCGCCAGCAGCCAAGCCGGGGGACGCAATACGCAGTATTTT. This chain joins TRBV4-1 and TRBJ2-3, with D perhaps TRBD2 (6 bases). Trimming removed 1 base at V and 7 bases at J, with 12 bases between. Germline-derived CDR1 and CDR2 are MGHRA and YSYEKL. This CDR3 comprises 14 residues.

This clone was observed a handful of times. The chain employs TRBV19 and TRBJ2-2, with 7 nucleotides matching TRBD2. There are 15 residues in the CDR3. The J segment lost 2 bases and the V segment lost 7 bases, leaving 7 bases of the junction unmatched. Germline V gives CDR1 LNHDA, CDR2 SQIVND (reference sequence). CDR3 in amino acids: CASNEGGDNTGELFF. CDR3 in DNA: TGTGCCAGTAACGAGGGAGGGGATAACACCGGGGAGCTGTTTTTT. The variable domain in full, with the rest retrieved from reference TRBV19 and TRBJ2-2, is DGGITQSPKYLFRKEGQNVTLSCEQNLNHDAMYWYRQDPGQGLRLIYYSQIVNDFQKGDIAEGYSVSREKKESFPLTVTSAQKNPTAFYLCASNEGGDNTGELFFGEGSRLTVL.

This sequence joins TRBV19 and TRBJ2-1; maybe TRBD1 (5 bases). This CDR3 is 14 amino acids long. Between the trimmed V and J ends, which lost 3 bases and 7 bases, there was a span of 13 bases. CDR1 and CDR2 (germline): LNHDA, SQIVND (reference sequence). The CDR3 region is CASSIVPRGNEQFF. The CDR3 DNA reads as TGTGCCAGTAGTATTGTCCCTAGGGGTAATGAGCAGTTCTTC.